The next 32 T cell receptor beta chains were all read from a single sample in a study of CXCR3-negative and CXCR3-positive naive CD8 T cells (dated by TCRdb to between 2019 and 2020). Sequencing was carried out with a NextSeq 550. The Human TCR Profiling Kit (MiLaboratory) was used to make UMI-labeled 5' RACE TRB cDNA libraries. TCRdb reprocessed the public reads and reports one entry per CDR3 protein sequence, without DNA. This sample's table contains about 150,000 distinct CDR3 sequences. Of the sample, 0.49% falls within the top ten clones. General study outcomes and caveats: Compared with CXCR3-negative naive cells, CXCR3-positive naive cells had TRB CDR3s with higher hydrophobicity (lower Kidera factor 4), lower energy, and higher strength and volume indices.

These receptors' targets are unknown. Sequencing was done on a sample of naive CXCR3+ CD8+ T cells from blood. Reading the label with the study, this specimen's cell subset or site is: CD45RO-CCR7+CD27+CD95- naive CD8+ T cells expressing CXCR3 (TNR3+). These receptors originate from a human donor in good health. Some clones in this sample may be carry-over from other donors' samples.

The chain is built from TRBV12-3 or TRBV12-4 and TRBJ2-7; with no DNA, the TCRdb D assignment of TRBD2 cannot be verified. The length of the CDR3 is 14 residues. The CDR3 reads CASSLGLAGGEQYF.

The chain has TRBV29-1 and TRBJ2-1; TCRdb proposes TRBD2, but this gene call is untestable without DNA. This CDR3 contains 15 residues. The germline CDR1 and CDR2 sequences are SQVTM and ANQGSEA. The CDR3 loop is CSVLKGLAGDNEQFF.

The chain recombines TRBV28 with TRBJ1-1; absent DNA, TCRdb's TRBD1 call cannot be checked. CDR3 length: 13 amino acids. The germline CDR1 and CDR2 sequences are MDHEN and SYDVKM. CDR3 region: CASSPWTGTEAFF.

V gene TRBV20-1 combines with J gene TRBJ2-1; TCRdb's D call, TRBD1, is unchecked because there is no DNA. CDR1 and CDR2 (germline): DFQATT, SNEGSKA (reference sequence). The CDR3 extends over 15 amino acids. The CDR3 sequence: CSAPLSRGAYNEQFF.

This chain links TRBV12-3 or TRBV12-4 with TRBJ2-7; TCRdb calls TRBD1, which cannot be checked without DNA. The CDR3 spans 13 residues. The CDR3 loop is CASTLGPLYEQYF.

The chain combines TRBV20-1 with TRBJ2-7. Germline CDR1 and CDR2: DFQATT and SNEGSKA (reference sequence). The CDR3 loop spans 14 amino acids. The CDR3 loop reads CSAGERLAAYEQYF.

V is TRBV5-5 and J is TRBJ2-1; the TCRdb call, TRBD1, lacks DNA for checking. Germline loops: CDR1 SGHKS, CDR2 YYEKEE (reference sequence). This CDR3 has 13 residues. CDR3 protein: CASSLYRGNEQFF.

The V call is TRBV29-1, the J call TRBJ2-2. The germline gives CDR1 SQVTM, CDR2 ANQGSEA. The CDR3 covers 13 residues. The chain's CDR3 is CSGEPMGTGELFF.

The chain uses TRBV20-1 and TRBJ2-3; as DNA is missing, the TRBD2 call by TCRdb cannot be tested. CDR1 is DFQATT, CDR2 SNEGSKA, per germline (reference sequence). The CDR3 is made up of 19 amino acids. This CDR3 reads CSATKVGTSGGAWTDTQYF.

V usage is TRBV28 and J usage is TRBJ2-7; TCRdb's D call of TRBD2 is untestable without DNA. Germline V gene lookup returns CDR1 MDHEN and CDR2 SYDVKM. This CDR3 spans 15 amino acids. The CDR3 loop is CASSSGRPFIYEQYF.

This sequence joins TRBV29-1 and TRBJ2-5; lacking DNA, the TRBD1 call made by TCRdb goes unchecked. Per the germline V gene, CDR1 is SQVTM and CDR2 is ANQGSEA. The CDR3 is 14 residues long. This CDR3 reads CSVEDDREGETQYF.

This chain's CDR3 is CASSLNRDLNEKLFF. The rearrangement uses TRBV28 and TRBJ1-4; the D gene TCRdb calls, TRBD1, cannot be checked with no DNA. Germline assignment: CDR1 MDHEN and CDR2 SYDVKM. CDR3 length: 15 amino acids.

The V call is TRBV27, the J call TRBJ1-6; TCRdb's D call of TRBD1 is untestable without DNA. Germline V CDR1 and CDR2: MNHEY, SMNVEV (reference sequence). The CDR3 length is 16 residues. The CDR3 here is CASSLARGSGGSPLHF.

The gene calls are TRBV7-9 and TRBJ2-1; absent DNA, TCRdb's TRBD2 call cannot be checked. In germline, CDR1 is SEHNR, CDR2 FQNEAQ (reference sequence). The CDR3 is 16 residues long. The CDR3 here is CASSSPSGLNYNEQFF.

This chain links TRBV29-1 with TRBJ2-3; TCRdb's assignment of TRBD1 cannot be checked, as there is no DNA. CDR1 and CDR2 (germline): SQVTM, ANQGSEA. The CDR3 is 12 amino acids. The CDR3 protein is CSVVSGSDTQYF.

The V call is TRBV20-1, the J call TRBJ2-1; TCRdb calls TRBD2, which cannot be checked without DNA. The V gene's germline CDR1 is DFQATT and CDR2 SNEGSKA (reference sequence). This CDR3 has 14 residues. The CDR3 is CSALGRGKYNEQFF.

The chain couples TRBV20-1 to TRBJ2-1; TCRdb's assignment of TRBD2 cannot be checked, as there is no DNA. The V gene's germline CDR1 is DFQATT and CDR2 SNEGSKA (reference sequence). CDR3 length: 16 amino acids. The CDR3 region is CSARPGLAGAYNEQFF.

The chain carries TRBV9 and TRBJ1-1; TCRdb lists TRBD1, though no DNA is available to test this call. The CDR3 is 15 amino acids. Germline CDR1 SGDLS, CDR2 YYNGEE. CDR3 loop: CASSLSGDLGTEAFF.

The CDR3 spells CASSLDSISSYEQYF. The V call is TRBV5-1, the J call TRBJ2-7. The germline V gene has CDR1 SGHRS and CDR2 YFSETQ. This CDR3 comprises 15 residues. Drawing the rest from reference TRBV5-1 and TRBJ2-7, the complete variable domain is KAGVTQTPRYLIKTRGQQVTLSCSPISGHRSVSWYQQTPGQGLQFLFEYFSETQRNKGNFPGRFSGRQFSNSRSEMNVSTLELGDSALYLCASSLDSISSYEQYFGPGTRLTVT.

The V gene is TRBV29-1, the J gene TRBJ1-2; TCRdb names TRBD1, which stays unverified in the absence of DNA. Looked up from germline, CDR1 is SQVTM and CDR2 is ANQGSEA. The CDR3 sequence is 16 residues long. This CDR3 is CSVEGSPGGENYGYTF.

V and J are TRBV27 and TRBJ1-6. The CDR3 consists of 15 residues. The germline gives CDR1 MNHEY, CDR2 SMNVEV (reference sequence). The CDR3 region is CASSLLTQADSPLHF.

The genes are TRBV6-2 or TRBV6-3 and TRBJ1-1; the D call from TCRdb, TRBD1, cannot be confirmed without DNA. The CDR3 is 16 amino acids. Per germline, CDR1 MNHEY and CDR2 SVGEGT. The CDR3: CSSSYASDRLNTEAFF.

The J gene is TRBJ2-7, the V gene TRBV7-9; there is no DNA to check the TCRdb D call of TRBD1. The length of the CDR3 is 13 residues. CDR1 and CDR2 from the germline V gene are SEHNR and FQNEAQ (reference sequence). The CDR3: CASSSTGSYEQYF.

The chain has TRBV7-9 and TRBJ1-4; TCRdb indicates TRBD1, and absent DNA this call remains unverified. The germline V gene encodes CDR1 SEHNR and CDR2 FQNEAQ (reference sequence). This CDR3 contains 18 residues. This chain's CDR3 is CASSPEGQIIATNEKLFF. Filled out from reference TRBV7-9 and TRBJ1-4, the complete variable domain reads DTGVSQNPRHKITKRGQNVTFRCDPISEHNRLYWYRQTLGQGPEFLTYFQNEAQLEKSRLLSDRFSAERPKGSFSTLEIQRTEQGDSAMYLCASSPEGQIIATNEKLFFGSGTQLSVL.

CDR3 protein: CASSWGQGALNEQFF. The rearrangement uses TRBV5-5 and TRBJ2-1; TCRdb's assignment of TRBD1 cannot be checked, as there is no DNA. Germline CDR1 SGHKS, CDR2 YYEKEE (reference sequence). The CDR3 contains 15 residues.

The chain joins TRBV12-3 or TRBV12-4 to TRBJ2-1. The CDR3 contains 12 residues. The CDR3 is CASIGGDNEQFF.

CDR3 residues: CASSVSSGGPADTQYF. The chain has TRBV5-1 and TRBJ2-3; TCRdb gives TRBD2 as the D gene, but with no DNA this cannot be confirmed. The V gene's germline CDR1 is SGHRS and CDR2 YFSETQ. This CDR3 has 16 residues.

The V and J genes are TRBV20-1 and TRBJ1-5. This CDR3 has 14 amino acids. Germline loops: CDR1 DFQATT, CDR2 SNEGSKA (reference sequence). CDR3: CSATDLRGNQPQHF.

This chain connects TRBV7-9 to TRBJ2-7; the TRBD1 assignment by TCRdb is unverifiable without DNA. Per germline, CDR1 SEHNR and CDR2 FQNEAQ (reference sequence). The CDR3 consists of 16 residues. The CDR3 sequence: CASGLSWGPSSYEQYF.

This chain joins TRBV7-3 and TRBJ2-3; TCRdb's D gene call, TRBD2, goes unchecked for lack of DNA. This CDR3 is 17 amino acids long. Germline V gene lookup returns CDR1 SGHTA and CDR2 FQGTGA. This CDR3 is CASSFFVGGRGTDTQYF.

CDR3 region: CASSLGSVRVYEQYF. The chain has TRBV7-6 and TRBJ2-7; TCRdb indicates TRBD1, and absent DNA this call remains unverified. This CDR3 contains 15 residues. Germline CDR1 SGHVS, CDR2 FNYEAQ.

The rearrangement joins TRBV29-1 to TRBJ2-7; TCRdb outputs TRBD1, but without DNA this stays unchecked. The V gene's germline CDR1 is SQVTM and CDR2 ANQGSEA. This CDR3 region has 11 residues. This CDR3 is CSALQGYEQYF.